What follows describes a single T cell receptor (beta chain). Its target is unknown. The PCR employed 60 Vbeta primers together with 13 Jbeta primers. The repertoire was sequenced with immunoSEQ multiplex PCR; TCRdb's copy has only in-frame clones and lacks some. The data show 84,000 or so clones, with about 88% seen just once and around 2.4% held by the top ten. Per the germline V gene, CDR1 is SNHLY and CDR2 is FYNNEI. This CDR3 has 16 amino acids. Trimming took 4 bases from V and 0 from J, leaving 13 bases between them. These data come from a study of cytomegalovirus exposure and HLA in healthy donors. Study-level findings and limits: Cytomegalovirus status, reportedly, was diagnosed with high specificity and sensitivity by the classifier. Other equally common chains were less clonally expanded than HLA-associated TCR beta chains, a later analysis showed. Within a later analysis, the majority of CMV-associated TCR beta chains appeared HLA-restricted.

The rearrangement uses TRBV2 and TRBJ1-5; D remains ambiguous. The TCR comes from a woman aged 45-65 years in good health and CMV-seronegative. Sequencing used PBMCs. CDR3 nucleotide sequence: TGTGCCAGCAGTGCGGCAGGTGCCTATAGCAATCAGCCCCAGCATTTT. Protein sequence: CASSAAGAYSNQPQHF.